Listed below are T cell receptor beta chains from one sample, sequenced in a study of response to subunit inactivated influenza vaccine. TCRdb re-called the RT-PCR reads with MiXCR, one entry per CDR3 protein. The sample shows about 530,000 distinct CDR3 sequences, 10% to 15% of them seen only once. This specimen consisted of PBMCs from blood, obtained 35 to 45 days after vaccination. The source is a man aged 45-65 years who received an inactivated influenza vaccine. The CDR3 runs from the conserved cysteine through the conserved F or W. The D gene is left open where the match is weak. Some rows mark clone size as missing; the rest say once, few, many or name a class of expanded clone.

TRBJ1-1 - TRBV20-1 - TGCAGTGCTAGGAAGGGTGGTTACGCTGAAGCTTTCTTT CSARKGGYAEAFF
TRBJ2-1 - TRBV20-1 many TGCAGTGCTAGGATAGACAATGAGCAGTTCTTC CSARIDNEQFF
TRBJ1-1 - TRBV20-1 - TGCAGTGCCCAGGGGACCTTGAACACTGAAGCTTTCTTT CSAQGTLNTEAFF
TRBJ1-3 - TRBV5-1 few TGCGCCAGCAGCGGCATGGAACTTTCCTCTGGAAACACCATATATTTT CASSGMELSSGNTIYF
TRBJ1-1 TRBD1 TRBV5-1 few TGCGCCAGCAGCCTTCGGACAGGGATGGAGAACACTGAAGCTTTCTTT CASSLRTGMENTEAFF
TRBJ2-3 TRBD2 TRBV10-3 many TGTGCCAGCGCCGGGACTAGCAGTGATACGCAGTATTTT CASAGTSSDTQYF
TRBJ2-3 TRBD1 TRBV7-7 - TGTGCTAGCAGCCTGAGGACAGGTAGTGTTAGCACAGATACGCAGTATTTT CASSLRTGSVSTDTQYF
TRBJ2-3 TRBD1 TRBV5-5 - TGTGCCAGCAGCGGAATGTTTCGGACAGGGGACACAGATACGCAGTATTTT CASSGMFRTGDTDTQYF
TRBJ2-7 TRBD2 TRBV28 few TGTGCCAGCAAAGCCTACGGACTAGCGGGCGTCCCCGAGCAGTACTTC CASKAYGLAGVPEQYF
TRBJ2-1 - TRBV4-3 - TGCGCCAGCAGCCAAGATAAGGCACTAGCCTCCTACAATGAGCAGTTCTTC CASSQDKALASYNEQFF
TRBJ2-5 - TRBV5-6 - TGTGCCAGCAGCGTGACGAATATGGATGAGACCCAGTACTTC CASSVTNMDETQYF
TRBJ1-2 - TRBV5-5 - TGTGCCAGCAGCCAAACTACAGCGGGCTATGGCTACACCTTC CASSQTTAGYGYTF
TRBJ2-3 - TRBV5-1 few TGCGCCAGCAGCTTGGGGAGACGCCTAGATACGCAGTATTTT CASSLGRRLDTQYF
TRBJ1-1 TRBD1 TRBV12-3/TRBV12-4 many TGTGCCAGCAGTAAAGGGACAGGGAGTGAAGCTTTCTTT CASSKGTGSEAFF
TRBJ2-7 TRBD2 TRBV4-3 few TGCGCCAGCAGCCAAGTCTTGGCCGGGACTAGCGTCTCCTACGAGCAGTACTTC CASSQVLAGTSVSYEQYF
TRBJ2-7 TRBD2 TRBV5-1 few TGCGCCAGCAGCGCAAACCCGGGACTAGCGGGACCCTACGAGCAGTACTTC CASSANPGLAGPYEQYF
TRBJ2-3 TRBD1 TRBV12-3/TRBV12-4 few TGTGCCAGCAGCCTAGGGGACAGGGTCACACATACGCAGTATTTT CASSLGDRVTHTQYF
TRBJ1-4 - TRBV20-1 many TGCAGTGCCCCCCGGGTAGAAAAACTGTTTTTT CSAPRVEKLFF
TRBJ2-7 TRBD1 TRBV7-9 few TGTGCCAGCACTGCGGGACAGGGTTCCTACGAGCAGTACTTC CASTAGQGSYEQYF
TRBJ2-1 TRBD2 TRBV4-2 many TGTGCCAGCAGCCTAAACTCCGGGACTAGCGGGGGGAATGAGCAGTTCTTC CASSLNSGTSGGNEQFF
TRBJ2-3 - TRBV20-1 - TGCAGTGCACAGGAGGGGGCGGGGTTGGCAGATACGCAGTATTTT CSAQEGAGLADTQYF